This TCR beta chain was recorded in a study of CD8+ T cells in alopecia areata. Study-level background: Treated patients swallowed 5 to 10 mg of oral tofacitinib twice daily. Treatment ran 6 to 18 months, with 6 months of follow-up afterward. Severity scoring for treated patients was based on the percentage of affected scalp area.

V was pared by 5 bases and J by 0 bases, with 8 bases of the junction left unmatched. This CDR3 region has 16 residues. CDR1 SGHRS and CDR2 YFSETQ come from the germline V gene. The treatment is: oral pan-JAK inhibitor, 5-10 mg twice daily. PBMCs yielded sorted CD4+ and CD8+ T cells. As the sequencing template, cDNA was produced by extracting RNA and reverse transcribing it. Sequenced by immunoSEQ multiplex PCR; TCRdb stores in-frame clones only, minus some. The sample carries around 270,000 clones, 58% recorded once. This clone was recorded a few times. Sequences were derived from CD4+ T cells sorted from blood, sampled at week 24, from a patient treated with tofacitinib. The chain couples TRBV5-1 to TRBJ2-3; 8 nucleotides match TRBD2. The sequence was obtained from a human donor with alopecia areata. Here the CDR3 reads CASRERAGDSTDTQYF. DNA for the CDR3: TGCGCCAGCAGAGAAAGAGCGGGAGACAGCACAGATACGCAGTATTTT. Using reference TRBV5-1 and TRBJ2-3 for the parts outside the CDR3, the full variable domain is KAGVTQTPRYLIKTRGQQVTLSCSPISGHRSVSWYQQTPGQGLQFLFEYFSETQRNKGNFPGRFSGRQFSNSRSEMNVSTLELGDSALYLCASRERAGDSTDTQYFGPGTRLTVL.